The rows below give T cell receptor beta chains drawn from one sample of a study of identical twins. TCRdb passed the 5' RACE reads through MiXCR, listing each CDR3 protein once. The sample includes about 280,000 distinct CDR3 sequences, approximately 8.5% of them seen just once. The sample was also linked to a second study, of yellow fever vaccine responses in identical twins.

The specimen was memory (CD45RO+) T cells sorted from blood. Receptors were obtained from a woman in her late teens or twenties in good health. CDR3s include the opening cysteine and the closing phenylalanine or tryptophan. Each record gives: J gene, clone size, D gene, V gene, CDR3 protein, CDR3 DNA. The D gene is left open where the match is weak. Size values are once, few and many counts, or a class for expanded clones, and some rows have none.

J gene: TRBJ1-2
clone size: many
D gene: TRBD1
V gene: TRBV15
CDR3 protein: CATSRDLGQGGYTF
CDR3 DNA: TGTGCCACCAGCAGAGATCTGGGACAGGGAGGCTACACCTTC

J gene: TRBJ1-6
clone size: .
D gene: TRBD1
V gene: TRBV2
CDR3 protein: CASVGQGASPLHF
CDR3 DNA: TGTGCCAGTGTGGGACAGGGGGCCTCACCCCTCCACTTT

J gene: TRBJ1-2
clone size: many
D gene: .
V gene: TRBV5-1
CDR3 protein: CASSLDGRGYTF
CDR3 DNA: TGCGCCAGCAGCTTGGATGGGAGGGGCTACACCTTC

J gene: TRBJ2-7
clone size: .
D gene: .
V gene: TRBV9
CDR3 protein: CASSPGTPSYEQYF
CDR3 DNA: TGTGCCAGCAGCCCCGGGACACCTTCCTACGAGCAGTACTTC

J gene: TRBJ2-1
clone size: many
D gene: TRBD2
V gene: TRBV25-1
CDR3 protein: CASRATSGGSHNEQFF
CDR3 DNA: TGTGCCAGCAGAGCCACTAGCGGGGGGTCTCACAATGAGCAGTTCTTC

J gene: TRBJ1-2
clone size: many
D gene: TRBD1
V gene: TRBV12-3/TRBV12-4
CDR3 protein: CASSLSQGPNYGYTF
CDR3 DNA: TGTGCCAGCAGTTTATCACAGGGGCCGAACTATGGCTACACCTTC

J gene: TRBJ2-3
clone size: few
D gene: .
V gene: TRBV12-3/TRBV12-4
CDR3 protein: CASSPTRAGDTQYF
CDR3 DNA: TGTGCCAGCAGCCCAACTAGAGCAGGGGATACGCAGTATTTT

J gene: TRBJ1-5
clone size: many
D gene: .
V gene: TRBV2
CDR3 protein: CASSWAPGSNQPQHF
CDR3 DNA: TGTGCCAGCAGTTGGGCCCCTGGGAGCAATCAGCCCCAGCATTTT

J gene: TRBJ1-2
clone size: many
D gene: .
V gene: TRBV4-2
CDR3 protein: CASSQVTNSHYGYTF
CDR3 DNA: TGTGCCAGCAGCCAAGTGACAAACTCCCACTATGGCTACACCTTC

J gene: TRBJ2-3
clone size: few
D gene: .
V gene: TRBV7-9
CDR3 protein: CASPRGDSSDGADTQYF
CDR3 DNA: TGTGCCAGCCCACGGGGTGACTCTAGCGACGGTGCAGATACGCAGTATTTT

J gene: TRBJ2-7
clone size: few
D gene: TRBD2
V gene: TRBV4-1
CDR3 protein: CASSRGRLAGYEQYF
CDR3 DNA: TGCGCCAGCAGCCGAGGGAGACTAGCGGGATACGAGCAGTACTTC

J gene: TRBJ2-3
clone size: many
D gene: .
V gene: TRBV24-1
CDR3 protein: CATSDPAVSGHTDTQYF
CDR3 DNA: TGTGCCACCAGTGATCCTGCGGTTAGCGGACACACAGATACGCAGTATTTT

J gene: TRBJ2-1
clone size: .
D gene: .
V gene: TRBV29-1
CDR3 protein: CSVLLQVGSYNEQFF
CDR3 DNA: TGCAGCGTCCTACTCCAGGTGGGGTCCTACAATGAGCAGTTCTTC

J gene: TRBJ2-7
clone size: many
D gene: .
V gene: TRBV3-1
CDR3 protein: CASSQEAEQYF
CDR3 DNA: TGTGCCAGCAGCCAAGAAGCCGAGCAGTACTTC

J gene: TRBJ2-1
clone size: .
D gene: TRBD1
V gene: TRBV28
CDR3 protein: CASRTGQTGNEQFF
CDR3 DNA: TGTGCCAGCAGGACGGGACAGACAGGGAATGAGCAGTTCTTC

J gene: TRBJ2-7
clone size: .
D gene: TRBD2
V gene: TRBV7-9
CDR3 protein: CASSLPRTSGAYEQYF
CDR3 DNA: TGTGCCAGCAGCTTACCTCGGACTAGCGGGGCATACGAGCAGTACTTC

J gene: TRBJ1-4
clone size: .
D gene: .
V gene: TRBV14
CDR3 protein: CASSPMGWGEKLFF
CDR3 DNA: TGTGCCAGCAGCCCAATGGGCTGGGGGGAAAAACTGTTTTTT

J gene: TRBJ1-6
clone size: many
D gene: .
V gene: TRBV27
CDR3 protein: CASCSFGQSDNSPLHF
CDR3 DNA: TGTGCCAGCTGTTCTTTCGGACAATCAGATAATTCACCCCTCCACTTT

J gene: TRBJ2-1
clone size: many
D gene: .
V gene: TRBV6-2/TRBV6-3
CDR3 protein: CASSYEIHNEQFF
CDR3 DNA: TGTGCCAGCAGTTATGAAATCCACAATGAGCAGTTCTTC

J gene: TRBJ2-2
clone size: few
D gene: .
V gene: TRBV29-1
CDR3 protein: CSAAPSGLGELFF
CDR3 DNA: TGCAGCGCTGCCCCGTCAGGTCTCGGGGAGCTGTTTTTT